This T cell receptor (beta chain) was identified in a study of memory CD4+ T cells and cytomegalovirus serostatus. Study-wide results and limits: CD4+ memory repertoires contained about 40% of the roughly 150 reported CMV TCRbeta sequences. Repertoires predicted CMV serostatus with median bootstrapped AUC of around 0.95. The CMV-associated TCR signature appears largely within the CD4+ memory repertoire.

About this clone itself: Its antigen is not identified.

TCRdb's table, derived via immunoSEQ multiplex PCR, lists solely in-frame clones and lacks some. This table has some 66,000 clones, about 76% appearing once. The sort gate was single viable CD3+CD4+CD8-CD45RO+ cells for memory CD4+ T cells. Serostatus was set by detecting CMV pp150, pp28, p38, p52 IgG. Germline CDR1 reads SQVTM; CDR2 reads ANQGSEA. Trimming cost V 2 bases and J 1 base, with 10 bases left between them. The CDR3 has 14 residues. The chain joins TRBV29-1 to TRBJ2-3; no firm D call. Material: memory CD4+ T cells from blood. The TCR originated in an adult in good health and CMV-seropositive. CDR3 coding DNA: TGCAGCGTTGAACCAGCAGTAGGCACAGATACGCAGTATTTT. Translation: CSVEPAVGTDTQYF.